This TCR beta chain was sequenced for a study of cytomegalovirus exposure and HLA in healthy donors. General study findings and limits: As confirmed in vitro, three CMV-associated chains were specific for CMV antigens. The study flagged roughly 150 TCR beta chains as cytomegalovirus-associated.

A note on this clone: The antigen is unknown.

Profiling relied on immunoSEQ multiplex PCR, and the TCRdb table lists in-frame clones only, not all of them. Counted here are some 290,000 clones, approximately 86% occurring once; the ten biggest clones make up around 1%. CDR3 length: 15 amino acids. Germline V lookup: CDR1 MNHNY, CDR2 SVGAGI (reference sequence). The trim removed 5 bases at V and 5 bases at J, leaving 10 bases unmatched. V gene TRBV6-6 combines with J gene TRBJ2-5; 8 nucleotides agree with TRBD2. This clonotype originated in a man aged 30 to 39 in good health and CMV-seronegative. The specimen sequenced was PBMCs. CDR3 residues: CASSPFTGGRETQYF. CDR3 sequence (DNA): TGTGCCAGCAGTCCCTTCACGGGGGGGCGCGAGACCCAGTACTTC.